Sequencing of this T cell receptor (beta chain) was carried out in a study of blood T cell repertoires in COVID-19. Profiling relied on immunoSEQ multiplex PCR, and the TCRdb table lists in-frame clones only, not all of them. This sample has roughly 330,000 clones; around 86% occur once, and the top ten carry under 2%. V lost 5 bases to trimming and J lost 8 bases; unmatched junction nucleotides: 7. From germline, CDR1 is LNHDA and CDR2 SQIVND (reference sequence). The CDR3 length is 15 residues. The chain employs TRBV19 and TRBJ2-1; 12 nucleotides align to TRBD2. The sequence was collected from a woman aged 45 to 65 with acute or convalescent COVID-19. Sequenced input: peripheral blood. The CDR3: CASSPWTSGNYEQFF. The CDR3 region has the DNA TGTGCCAGTAGTCCCTGGACTAGCGGGAACTATGAGCAGTTCTTC.